These T cell receptor beta chains were read from a single sample in a study of cytomegalovirus exposure and HLA in healthy donors. The method was immunoSEQ multiplex PCR; TCRdb's version includes in-frame clones alone and lacks a portion of them. The table has roughly 75,000 clones, about 94% seen once. The material sequenced was PBMCs. These receptors originate from a young man in good health and CMV-seropositive. The CDR3 runs from the conserved cysteine through the conserved F or W. D genes are given only for firm matches. Size is omitted from some rows. Given values are once, few, many or a class for expanded clones.

abundance,d_gene,v_gene,j_gene,CDR3nt,CDR3aa
once,.,TRBV25-1,TRBJ2-7,TGTGCCAGCAGCGCCAGGACAGAAATTTACGAGCAGTACTTC,CASSARTEIYEQYF
once,.,TRBV10-3,TRBJ1-4,TGTGCCATCAGTGATTCCTCGACATATCAGAAACTGTTTTTT,CAISDSSTYQKLFF
.,.,TRBV9,TRBJ2-2,TGTGCCAGCAGCCCTCGGTCCGGGGAGCTGTTTTTT,CASSPRSGELFF
.,TRBD2,TRBV5-1,TRBJ2-3,TGCGCCAGCAGCCTAGCGGGGGGGCCGACAGATACGCAGTATTTT,CASSLAGGPTDTQYF
.,.,TRBV13,TRBJ2-2,TGTGCCAGCAGCTTTATTCGGGGTAACACCGGGGAGCTGTTTTTT,CASSFIRGNTGELFF
once,TRBD2,TRBV5-1,TRBJ2-1,TGCGCCAGCAGCTTGAAGAGCGGGGTCTCCTACAATGAGCAGTTCTTC,CASSLKSGVSYNEQFF
.,.,TRBV2,TRBJ1-1,TGTGCCAGCAGTGAACCCCTCGGGGTGAACACTGAAGCTTTCTTT,CASSEPLGVNTEAFF
.,.,TRBV5-1,TRBJ1-1,TGCGCCAGCAGCATCAGCGGGATGAACACTGAAGCTTTCTTT,CASSISGMNTEAFF
once,.,TRBV4-1,TRBJ2-7,TGCGCCAGCGCCGGGACAAGGGCCTACGAGCAGTACTTC,CASAGTRAYEQYF
.,TRBD2,TRBV19,TRBJ2-7,TGTGCCAGTAGCCCCCTAGCGGGAGCTGGGGAGCAGTACTTC,CASSPLAGAGEQYF
.,TRBD1,TRBV2,TRBJ2-7,TGTGCCAGCTTGCCGACCGACAGGGCCTACTCCTACGAGCAGTACTTC,CASLPTDRAYSYEQYF
.,.,TRBV6-1,TRBJ2-5,TGTGCCAGCAGTGAAGAGGGGGGGGAGACCCAGTACTTC,CASSEEGGETQYF
.,TRBD2,TRBV5-4,TRBJ2-5,TGTGCCAGCAGCCCCGCCGGGACTAGCGGGAGGGAGACCCAGTACTTC,CASSPAGTSGRETQYF
.,.,TRBV25-1,TRBJ2-1,TGTGCCAGCAGGTTGGCGGGCAGCTCCTACAATGAGCAGTTCTTC,CASRLAGSSYNEQFF
.,TRBD1,TRBV7-3,TRBJ1-6,TGTGCCAGTAGTACAGGGGTCTCCTATAATTCACCCCTCCACTTT,CASSTGVSYNSPLHF